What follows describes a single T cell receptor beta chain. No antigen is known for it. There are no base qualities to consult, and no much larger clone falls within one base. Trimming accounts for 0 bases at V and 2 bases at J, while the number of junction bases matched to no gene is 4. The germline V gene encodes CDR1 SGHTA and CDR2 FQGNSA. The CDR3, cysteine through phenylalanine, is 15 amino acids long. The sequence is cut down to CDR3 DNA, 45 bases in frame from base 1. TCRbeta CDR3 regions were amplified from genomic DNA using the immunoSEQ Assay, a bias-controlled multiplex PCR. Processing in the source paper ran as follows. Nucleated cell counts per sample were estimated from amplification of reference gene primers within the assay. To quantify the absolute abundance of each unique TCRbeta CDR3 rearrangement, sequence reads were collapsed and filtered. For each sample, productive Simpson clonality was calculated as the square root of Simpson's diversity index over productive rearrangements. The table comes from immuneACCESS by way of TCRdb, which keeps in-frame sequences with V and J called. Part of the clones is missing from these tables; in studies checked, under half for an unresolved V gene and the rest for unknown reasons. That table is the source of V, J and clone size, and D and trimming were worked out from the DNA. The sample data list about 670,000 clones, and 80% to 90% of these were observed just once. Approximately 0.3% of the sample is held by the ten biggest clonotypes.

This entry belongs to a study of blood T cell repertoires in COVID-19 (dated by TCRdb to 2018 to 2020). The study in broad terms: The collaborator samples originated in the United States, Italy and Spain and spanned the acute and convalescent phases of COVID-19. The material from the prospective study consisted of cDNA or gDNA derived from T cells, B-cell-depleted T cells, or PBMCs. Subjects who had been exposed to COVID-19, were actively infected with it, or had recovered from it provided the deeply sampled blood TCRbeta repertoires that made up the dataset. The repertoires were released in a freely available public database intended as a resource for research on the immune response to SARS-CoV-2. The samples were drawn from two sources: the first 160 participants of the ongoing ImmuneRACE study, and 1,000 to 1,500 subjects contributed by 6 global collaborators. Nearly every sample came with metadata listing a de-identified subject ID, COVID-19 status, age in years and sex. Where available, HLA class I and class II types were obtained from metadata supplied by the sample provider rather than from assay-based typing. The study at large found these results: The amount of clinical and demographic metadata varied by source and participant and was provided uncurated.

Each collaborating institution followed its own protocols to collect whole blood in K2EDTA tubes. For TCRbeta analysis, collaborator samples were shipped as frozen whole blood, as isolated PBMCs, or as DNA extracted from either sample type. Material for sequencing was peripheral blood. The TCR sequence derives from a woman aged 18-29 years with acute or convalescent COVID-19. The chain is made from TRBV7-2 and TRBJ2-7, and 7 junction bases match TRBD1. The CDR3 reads CASSLASQGAYEQYF. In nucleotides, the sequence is TGTGCCAGCAGCTTAGCTTCCCAGGGGGCCTACGAGCAGTACTTC.